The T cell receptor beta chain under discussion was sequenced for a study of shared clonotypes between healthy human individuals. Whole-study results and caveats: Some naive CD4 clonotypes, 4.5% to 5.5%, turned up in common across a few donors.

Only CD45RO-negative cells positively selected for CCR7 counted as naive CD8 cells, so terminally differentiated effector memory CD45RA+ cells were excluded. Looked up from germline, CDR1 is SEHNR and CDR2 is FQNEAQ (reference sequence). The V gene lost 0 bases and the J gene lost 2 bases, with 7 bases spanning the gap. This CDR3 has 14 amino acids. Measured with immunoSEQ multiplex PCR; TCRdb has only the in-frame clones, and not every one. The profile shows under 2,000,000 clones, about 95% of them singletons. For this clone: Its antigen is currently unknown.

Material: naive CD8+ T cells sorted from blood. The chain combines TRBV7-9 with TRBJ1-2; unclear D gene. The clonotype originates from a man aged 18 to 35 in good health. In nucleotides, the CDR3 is TGTGCCAGCAGCTTAGCAGGGAAGAACTATGGCTACACCTTC. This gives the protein CASSLAGKNYGYTF.